These T cell receptor beta chains were read from a single sample in a study of T-cell reconstitution after alpha-beta-depleted transplantation in children. A single record per CDR3 protein comes from TCRdb applying MiXCR to the PCR reads. The sample consists of about a million distinct CDR3 sequences, about 30% of them appearing once. This specimen was PBMCs, mostly from graft donor cells, taken 360 days after TCRalphabeta/CD19-depleted stem cell transplant. All receptors come from a boy younger than two who had a stem cell transplant for SCID, so the T cells may come from the graft donor. The CDR3 runs from the conserved cysteine through the conserved F or W. D genes are given only for firm matches. The size entry is marked missing in some rows and otherwise reads once, few, many or a size class.

TGTGCCAGCAGCACCCGGGACGGTAACAATGAGCAGTTCTTC	CASSTRDGNNEQFF	NA	NA	TRBJ2-1	TRBV7-3	14
TGTGCCAGTAGTTTTGGACAGGGCGATCCCAACTATGGCTACACCTTC	CASSFGQGDPNYGYTF	TRBD1	few	TRBJ1-2	TRBV19	16
TGCGCCAGCAGCGCCGTCGGAGGCGGGAATCAGCCCCAGCATTTT	CASSAVGGGNQPQHF	NA	NA	TRBJ1-5	TRBV5-1	15
TGTGCCAGCAGTCCCTCAGGGGGGCTCGAGCAGTACTTC	CASSPSGGLEQYF	NA	few	TRBJ2-7	TRBV5-5	13
TGTGCCAGTCGCTCAACTAGGGATTACAATGAGCAGTTCTTC	CASRSTRDYNEQFF	NA	NA	TRBJ2-1	TRBV19	14
TGTGCCATCAGTGGTCCAGCGGAAGAGACCCAGTACTTC	CAISGPAEETQYF	NA	many	TRBJ2-5	TRBV10-3	13
TGCGCCAGCTCGGACATTTACGATCAGCCCCAGCATTTT	CASSDIYDQPQHF	NA	NA	TRBJ1-5	TRBV10-2	13
TGTGCCACCGCCCCCGCGCTGGGGTATGGCTACACCTTC	CATAPALGYGYTF	NA	NA	TRBJ1-2	TRBV19	13
TGCAGTGCTAGAGACTCCACTCGGACAAACTACGAGCAGTACTTC	CSARDSTRTNYEQYF	NA	NA	TRBJ2-7	TRBV20-1	15
TGCAGTGCTGTCCACCGAACCCAAGAGACCCAGTACTTC	CSAVHRTQETQYF	NA	NA	TRBJ2-5	TRBV20-1	13
TGCAGTGCTAGGGGGGGGCGGGGGTACAATGAGCAGTTCTTC	CSARGGRGYNEQFF	NA	NA	TRBJ2-1	TRBV20-1	14
TGTGCCAGCAGCCGGGCCCGGACATCCTCCTACGAGCAGTACTTC	CASSRARTSSYEQYF	NA	few	TRBJ2-7	TRBV3-1	15
TGTGCCAGCAGTTTCAGACAGGCCGTTGAAGCTTTCTTT	CASSFRQAVEAFF	NA	few	TRBJ1-1	TRBV12-3/TRBV12-4	13
TGTGCCAGCAGCCAATACAGCGGGGGGCGCAACAATGAGCAGTTCTTC	CASSQYSGGRNNEQFF	TRBD2	NA	TRBJ2-1	TRBV3-1	16
TGTGCCAGCAGCCAGGGCGAGGGCTCCTTGTACTTC	CASSQGEGSLYF	NA	NA	TRBJ2-7	TRBV7-2	12
TGTGCCAGCTCACCTCGGGACTTCACCGGGGAGCTGTTTTTT	CASSPRDFTGELFF	NA	NA	TRBJ2-2	TRBV18	14
TGTGCCAGCAGTCCCCTGGTGGGGACTGAAGCTTTCTTT	CASSPLVGTEAFF	NA	NA	TRBJ1-1	TRBV6-6	13